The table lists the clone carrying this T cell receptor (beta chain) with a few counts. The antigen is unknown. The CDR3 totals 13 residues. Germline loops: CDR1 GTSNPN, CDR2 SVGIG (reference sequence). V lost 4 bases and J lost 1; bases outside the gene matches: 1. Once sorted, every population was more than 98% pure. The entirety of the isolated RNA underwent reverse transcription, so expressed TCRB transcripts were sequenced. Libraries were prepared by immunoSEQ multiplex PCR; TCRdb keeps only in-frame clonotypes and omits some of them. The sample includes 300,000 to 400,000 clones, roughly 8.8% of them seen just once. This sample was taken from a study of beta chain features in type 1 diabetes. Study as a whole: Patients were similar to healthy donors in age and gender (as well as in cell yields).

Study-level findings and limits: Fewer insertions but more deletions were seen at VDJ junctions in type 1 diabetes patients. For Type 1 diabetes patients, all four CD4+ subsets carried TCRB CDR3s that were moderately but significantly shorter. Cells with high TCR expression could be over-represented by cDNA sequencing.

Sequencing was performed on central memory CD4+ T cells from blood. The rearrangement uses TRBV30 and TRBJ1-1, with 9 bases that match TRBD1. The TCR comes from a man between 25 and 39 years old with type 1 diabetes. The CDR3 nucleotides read TGTGCCTGGATGGGACAGGGGAACACTGAAGCTTTCTTT. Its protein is CAWMGQGNTEAFF.